This T cell receptor beta chain was observed in a study of beta chain features in type 1 diabetes. Study-level results: When Type 1 diabetes patients were examined, their TCRB CDR3s proved moderately but significantly shorter in all four CD4+ subsets.

cDNA synthesis used the whole RNA isolate, giving expressed TCRB sequences. Here immunoSEQ multiplex PCR was the method, and the copy in TCRdb shows in-frame clones only, minus some. Of approximately 170,000 clones in the sample, 7.8% were seen once. For this clone: No antigen is known for it.

The CDR3 is 15 residues long. V was shortened by 6 bases and J by 1 base, with 13 bases between the two germline ends. From germline, CDR1 is SGHTA and CDR2 FQGTGA. The V call is TRBV7-3, the J call TRBJ1-3; no reliable D call. The sample was central memory CD4+ T cells from blood. This TCR derives from a woman in her thirties or forties with type 1 diabetes. The CDR3 loop is CASSGGKGSGNTIYF. The CDR3 bases are TGTGCCAGCAGTGGAGGGAAGGGATCTGGAAACACCATATATTTT. The variable domain in full, with the rest retrieved from reference TRBV7-3 and TRBJ1-3, is GAGVSQTPSNKVTEKGKYVELRCDPISGHTALYWYRQSLGQGPEFLIYFQGTGAADDSGLPNDRFFAVRPEGSVSTLKIQRTERGDSAVYLCASSGGKGSGNTIYFGEGSWLTVV.